The present entry profiles one TCR beta chain with its context. These data come from a study of identical twins. Germline V gives CDR1 SGHAT, CDR2 FQNNGV. Unmatched junction bases numbered 8, after V lost 0 bases and J lost 6 bases. The CDR3 covers 16 residues. TCRdb recomputed calls from the 5' RACE reads with MiXCR, one row per CDR3 protein. The repertoire includes about 920,000 distinct CDR3 sequences, around 12% of them detected once, and about 1.5% sits in the top ten. The same specimen was also included in a second study, on yellow fever vaccine responses in identical twins.

This clonotype was obtained from a woman younger than 35 in good health. The sample comprised PBMCs. This rearrangement joins TRBV11-2 to TRBJ2-7, with 10 bases that match TRBD2. For the CDR3, the DNA is TGTGCCAGCAGCTTAGATTGGCCTAGCGGGAGTCGCGAGCAGTACTTC. Encoded protein: CASSLDWPSGSREQYF.